The clone carrying this T cell receptor beta chain was counted a few times. Its target is not known. The record originates from a study of CD8 T cells in ankylosing spondylitis. Study-level results: Blood from ankylosing spondylitis patients appeared to carry a characteristic roughly 8-variant TCR beta motif.

From the 5' RACE reads, TCRdb called clonotypes with MiXCR, one entry per CDR3 protein. The sample has 350,000 to 450,000 distinct CDR3 sequences; about 25% are singletons. The germline V gene has CDR1 LNHNV and CDR2 YYDKDF (reference sequence). Between the trimmed V and J ends, which lost 0 bases and 5 bases, there was a span of 16 bases. CDR3 length: 16 residues. The sample comprised blood, either unsorted or a sorted T cell fraction (not recorded which). This chain links TRBV15 with TRBJ2-5, with D tentatively TRBD1 or TRBD2 (5 bases each). This receptor was obtained from a male donor with ankylosing spondylitis. CDR3 coding DNA: TGTGCCACCAGCAGAGATCTTGAGGGGCGGTGGGAGACCCAGTACTTC. Its translation: CATSRDLEGRWETQYF.